The 22 T cell receptor beta chains below all came from one sample that was sequenced in a study of CD8+CD57+ T cells in acquired aplastic anemia. All patients picked for sequencing had shown, by flow cytometry, an expansion of CD8+CD57+ cells. For CDR3 and TCR beta VDJ profiling, genomic DNA was the template used. TCRdb independently ran MiXCR on the reads; one entry per CDR3 protein. Seen here are 200,000 to 250,000 distinct CDR3 sequences, about 62% observed once, and the top ten hold around 58%. Sequenced sample: sorted CD4+, CD8+, or CD8+CD57+ T cells (not recorded which) from PBMCs. The receptors derive from a human donor with aplastic anemia.

The chain recombines TRBV7-9 with TRBJ1-3; weak D call: TRBD1 (6 bases). Germline CDR1 reads SEHNR; CDR2 reads FQNEAQ (reference sequence). With 5 bases removed from V and 3 bases from J, the gap between germline ends came to 17 bases. The CDR3 contains 16 residues. CDR3 amino acids: CASSRTAQGGGNTIYF. The CDR3 nucleotides are TGTGCCAGCAGCCGGACCGCACAGGGAGGTGGAAACACCATATATTTT.

The genes are TRBV5-1 and TRBJ2-7; the D call may be TRBD1 or TRBD2 (5 bases each). The V end was cut by 2 bases, the J end by 10 bases, with 22 bases between. Germline CDR1 reads SGHRS; CDR2 reads YFSETQ. This CDR3 spans 15 amino acids. CDR3 nucleotides: TGCGCCAGCAGCTTCCTAGGGACCAATACCTCCGAACAGTACTTC. This codes for CASSFLGTNTSEQYF.

This clonotype appeared many times. Germline is not matched at one junction end, which may reflect a read error. V and J are TRBV3-1 and TRBJ2-7, with TRBD2 matching over 8 bases. The CDR3 sequence is 13 residues long. CDR1 is LGHDT, CDR2 YNNKEL, per germline (reference sequence). The CDR3 spells CASSQSGGGVLDF. CDR3 bases: TGTGCCAGCAGCCAATCCGGGGGGGGGGTGCTTGACTTC.

The chain has TRBV9 and TRBJ1-3; tentative D call: TRBD1 (5 bases). The V end lost 3 bases, the J end lost 5 bases, and 12 bases lay between the germline ends. The CDR3 totals 14 residues. Germline values: CDR1 SGDLS, CDR2 YYNGEE. The CDR3 DNA follows: TGTGCCAGCAGCGGAGGGGACGTCCGAAACACCATATATTTT. This encodes CASSGGDVRNTIYF.

The chain employs TRBV29-1 and TRBJ2-3, with D possibly matching TRBD2 (6 bases). Trimming removed 0 bases from V and 3 bases from J, with 7 bases in between. Germline V gene data show CDR1 as SQVTM and CDR2 as ANQGSEA. The CDR3 extends over 13 amino acids. Written as DNA, the CDR3 is TGCAGCGTTGAAGACGGAGGGACAGATACGCAGTATTTT. This codes for CSVEDGGTDTQYF.

This chain connects TRBV7-6 to TRBJ2-1; no reliable D call. Gene TRBJ2-5 matches the end of the DNA better, so the J call may be wrong. Germline assignment: CDR1 SGHVS and CDR2 FNYEAQ. The CDR3 consists of 12 residues. CDR3 amino acids: CASSLALETQYF. DNA of the CDR3: TGTGCCAGCAGCTTAGCGCTGGAGACCCAGTACTTC.

The J gene is TRBJ2-1, the V gene TRBV5-1; 10 positions agree with TRBD2. This CDR3 region has 15 residues. V lost 0 bases to trimming and J lost 10 bases; unmatched junction nucleotides: 7. From germline, CDR1 is SGHRS and CDR2 YFSETQ. The CDR3 DNA reads as TGCGCCAGCAGCTTGGGGGCTAGCGGGGGAGACGAGCAGTTCTTC. Its protein product is CASSLGASGGDEQFF.

The rearrangement links TRBV28 to TRBJ1-5, with D possibly being TRBD1 (6 bases). Looked up from germline, CDR1 is MDHEN and CDR2 is SYDVKM. V was trimmed by 3 bases and J by 4 bases, leaving 16 bases between them. The CDR3 has 16 residues. CDR3 DNA: TGTGCCAGCAGTTTTATTTTGGACAGACGGAATCAGCCCCAGCATTTT. Residues: CASSFILDRRNQPQHF. The whole variable domain, remainder taken from reference TRBV28 and TRBJ1-5, is DVKVTQSSRYLVKRTGEKVFLECVQDMDHENMFWYRQDPGLGLRLIYFSYDVKMKEKGDIPEGYSVSREKKERFSLILESASTNQTSMYLCASSFILDRRNQPQHFGDGTRLSIL.

DNA for the CDR3: TGTGCCAGTAGTATAGCAGGCGGGAGGATAAATGAGCAGTTCTTC. This codes for CASSIAGGRINEQFF. The chain combines TRBV19 with TRBJ2-1, with TRBD2 matching over 8 bases. The CDR3 sequence is 15 residues long. CDR1 and CDR2 (germline): LNHDA, SQIVND (reference sequence). V trimming: 1 base; J trimming: 7 bases; junction bases outside the gene matches: 6.

This clonotype was seen repeatedly, ten times or more. The CDR3 loop is CASSPDIEAFF. The CDR3 coding sequence is TGTGCCAGCAGCCCGGACATTGAAGCTTTCTTT. This sequence joins TRBV11-2 and TRBJ1-1; tentative D call: TRBD1 (5 bases). The CDR3 length is 11 residues. The V gene lost 5 bases and the J gene lost 7 bases, with 8 bases spanning the gap. The germline gives CDR1 SGHAT, CDR2 FQNNGV.

The rearrangement links TRBV20-1 to TRBJ2-5; 9 bases are shared with TRBD2. V shed 3 bases and J 5 bases; nucleotides not matched to a gene: 13. The germline V gene encodes CDR1 DFQATT and CDR2 SNEGSKA (reference sequence). This CDR3 is built from 16 residues. CDR3 sequence (DNA): TGCAGTGCTAGTGGTCGTGCGCGGGGGGGCCTTGAGACCCAGTACTTC. Translating it yields CSASGRARGGLETQYF.

This clonotype was recorded only once. The chain has TRBV7-9 and TRBJ2-7, with unresolved D. This CDR3 has 14 residues. Trimming pared 4 bases from V and 4 bases from J, leaving 14 bases between. CDR1 and CDR2 (germline): SEHNR, FQNEAQ (reference sequence). The CDR3 sequence is CASSSSTGEYEQYF. In DNA form, the CDR3 reads TGTGCCAGCAGCTCGTCGACTGGAGAGTACGAGCAGTACTTC. Looking up the rest from reference TRBV7-9 and TRBJ2-7 gives the full variable domain: DTGVSQNPRHKITKRGQNVTFRCDPISEHNRLYWYRQTLGQGPEFLTYFQNEAQLEKSRLLSDRFSAERPKGSFSTLEIQRTEQGDSAMYLCASSSSTGEYEQYFGPGTRLTVT.

This chain links TRBV9 with TRBJ2-7; 11 nucleotides match TRBD2. Germline V lookup: CDR1 SGDLS, CDR2 YYNGEE. The CDR3 length is 15 residues. The ends lost 0 bases at V and 6 bases at J; junction bases unmatched: 5. CDR3 in amino acids: CASSVALAGGVEQYF. The CDR3 coding sequence is TGTGCCAGCAGCGTAGCCCTAGCGGGAGGAGTCGAGCAGTACTTC.

On this clonotype: At one end the junction does not follow the germline gene, possibly because of a read error. This rearrangement joins TRBV7-9 to TRBJ2-2; a possible D gene is TRBD1 (6 bases). The CDR3 is 17 residues long. The V gene's germline CDR1 is SEHNR and CDR2 FQNEAQ (reference sequence). The CDR3 spells CASRPGQGVVDTGELIF. CDR3 nucleotides: TGTGCCAGCAGGCCGGGACAAGGGGTTGTCGACACCGGGGAGCTGATTTTT.

The chain recombines TRBV7-8 with TRBJ2-3; 9 bases match TRBD2. From germline, CDR1 is SGHVS and CDR2 FQNEAQ. Trimming cost V 6 bases and J 4 bases; bases outside gene matches: 8. The CDR3 sequence is 15 residues long. The chain's CDR3 is CASRPPGLASDTQYF. CDR3 nucleotides: TGTGCCAGCAGACCCCCGGGACTAGCCTCAGATACGCAGTATTTT.

This clonotype was seen once. The V gene is TRBV6-4, the J gene TRBJ2-7; D is possibly TRBD1 (6 bases). CDR3 size: 15 residues. Trimming left V 6 bases short and J 4 bases short, with 19 bases between. Germline V lookup: CDR1 MRHNA, CDR2 SNTAGT. The CDR3: CASRTGQPWDYEQYF. In nucleotides, the CDR3 is TGTGCCAGCAGGACCGGACAGCCGTGGGATTACGAGCAGTACTTC.

The chain is built from TRBV25-1 and TRBJ1-2; TRBD1 is a possible D gene (6 bases). This CDR3 contains 15 residues. Germline assignment: CDR1 MGHDK and CDR2 SYGVNS. The V end was cut by 5 bases, the J end by 2 bases, with 15 bases between. CDR3 amino acids: CASSSRQGPNYGYTF. The CDR3 nucleotides read TGTGCCAGCAGTTCCCGGCAGGGGCCCAACTATGGCTACACCTTC.

This clonotype was observed a handful of times. The chain employs TRBV9 and TRBJ2-2, with D uncertain. Germline V gene data show CDR1 as SGDLS and CDR2 as YYNGEE. This CDR3 is 12 amino acids long. Trimming took 0 bases from V and 6 from J, leaving 3 bases between them. CDR3 in DNA: TGTGCCAGCAGCGTAGCCCCCGGGGAGCTGTTTTTT. Its protein product is CASSVAPGELFF.

The J gene is TRBJ2-7, the V gene TRBV12-3 or TRBV12-4, with 9 bases aligning to TRBD1. This CDR3 has 15 amino acids. After removal of 5 bases from V and 2 bases from J, the junction contained 7 bases not matched to a gene. CDR3 nucleotide sequence: TGTGCCAGCAGTGTGCCCGGACAGGGGACCTACGAGCAGTACTTC. It codes for CASSVPGQGTYEQYF.

The gene calls are TRBV2 and TRBJ1-2; TRBD1 matches 8 bases. Germline V lookup: CDR1 SNHLY, CDR2 FYNNEI. The CDR3 sequence is 13 residues long. V gave up 5 bases and J gave up 7 bases; unmatched junction bases: 6. As DNA, the CDR3 is TGTGCCAGCAGTAGGGACAGGATCTTTGGCTACACCTTC. Translating it yields CASSRDRIFGYTF.

The V and J genes are TRBV5-1 and TRBJ1-1; 10 nucleotides line up with TRBD1. The CDR3 runs to 14 residues. CDR1 is SGHRS, CDR2 YFSETQ, per germline. The trim removed 2 bases at V and 7 bases at J, leaving 5 bases unmatched. The CDR3 is CASSLAGQGLEAFF. CDR3 sequence (DNA): TGCGCCAGCAGCTTAGCGGGACAGGGGCTTGAAGCTTTCTTT.

The sample holds a few counts of this clonotype. V usage is TRBV15 and J usage is TRBJ1-1; D is unclear. CDR1 and CDR2 (germline): LNHNV, YYDKDF (reference sequence). V lost 1 base to trimming and J lost 12 bases, with 12 bases between them. This CDR3 contains 12 residues. Written as DNA, the CDR3 is TGTGCCACCAGCAGAGGGGCGGGTGAGACTTTCTTT. Encoded protein: CATSRGAGETFF.